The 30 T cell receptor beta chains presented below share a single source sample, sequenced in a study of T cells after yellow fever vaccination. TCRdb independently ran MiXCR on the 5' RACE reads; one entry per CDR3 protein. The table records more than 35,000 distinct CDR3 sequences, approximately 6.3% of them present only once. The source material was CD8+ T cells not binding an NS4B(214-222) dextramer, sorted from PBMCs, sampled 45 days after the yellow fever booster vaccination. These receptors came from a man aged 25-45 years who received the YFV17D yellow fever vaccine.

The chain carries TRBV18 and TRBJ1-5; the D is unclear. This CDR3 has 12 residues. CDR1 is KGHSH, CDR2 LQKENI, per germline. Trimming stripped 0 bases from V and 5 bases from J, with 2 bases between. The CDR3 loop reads CASSPPDQPQHF. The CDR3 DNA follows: TGTGCCAGCTCACCACCCGATCAGCCCCAGCATTTT.

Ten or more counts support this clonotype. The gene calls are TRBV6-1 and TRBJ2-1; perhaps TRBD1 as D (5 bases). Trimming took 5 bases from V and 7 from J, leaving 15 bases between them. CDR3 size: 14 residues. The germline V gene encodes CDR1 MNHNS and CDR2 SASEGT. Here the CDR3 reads CASSPMWGRNEQFF. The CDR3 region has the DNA TGTGCCAGCAGTCCCATGTGGGGCCGGAATGAGCAGTTCTTC.

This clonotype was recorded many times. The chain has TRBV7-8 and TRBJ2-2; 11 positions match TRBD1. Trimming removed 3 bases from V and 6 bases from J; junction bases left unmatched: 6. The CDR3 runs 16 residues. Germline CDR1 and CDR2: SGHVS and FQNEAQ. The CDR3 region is CASSFGTGGKPGELFF. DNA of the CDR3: TGTGCCAGCAGCTTTGGGACAGGGGGGAAACCCGGGGAGCTGTTTTTT.

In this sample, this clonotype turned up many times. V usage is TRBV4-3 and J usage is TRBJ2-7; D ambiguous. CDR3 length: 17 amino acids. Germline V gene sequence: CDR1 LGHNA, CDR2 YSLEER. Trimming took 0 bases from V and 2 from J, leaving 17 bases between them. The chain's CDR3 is CASSQEDRQYSTYEQYF. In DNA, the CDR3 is TGCGCCAGCAGCCAAGAAGATCGGCAGTATTCGACCTACGAGCAGTACTTC.

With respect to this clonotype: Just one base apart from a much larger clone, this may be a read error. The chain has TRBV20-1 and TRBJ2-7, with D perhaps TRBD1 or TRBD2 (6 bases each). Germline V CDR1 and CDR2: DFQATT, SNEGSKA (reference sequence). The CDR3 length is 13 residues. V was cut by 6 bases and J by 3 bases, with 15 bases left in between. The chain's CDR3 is CSAAGEDYYEQYF. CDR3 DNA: TGCAGTGCCGCAGGGGAGGACTACTACGAGCAGTACTTC.

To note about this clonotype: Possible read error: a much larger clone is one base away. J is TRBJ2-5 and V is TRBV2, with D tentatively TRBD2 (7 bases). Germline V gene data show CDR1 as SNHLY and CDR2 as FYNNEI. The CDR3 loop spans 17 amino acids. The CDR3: CACSFWPGGREQETQYF. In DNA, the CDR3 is TGTGCCTGCAGTTTTTGGCCGGGGGGCAGGGAACAAGAGACCCAGTACTTC. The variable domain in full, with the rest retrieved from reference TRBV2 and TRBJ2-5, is EPEVTQTPSHQVTQMGQEVILRCVPISNHLYFYWYRQILGQKVEFLVSFYNNEISEKSEIFDDQFSVERPDGSNFTLKIRSTKLEDSAMYFCACSFWPGGREQETQYFGPGTRLLVL.

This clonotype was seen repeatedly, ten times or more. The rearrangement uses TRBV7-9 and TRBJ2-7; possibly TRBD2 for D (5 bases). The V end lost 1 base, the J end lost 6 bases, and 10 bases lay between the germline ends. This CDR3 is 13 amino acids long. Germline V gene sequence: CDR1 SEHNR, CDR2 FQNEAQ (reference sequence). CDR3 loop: CASSLVVRGEQYF. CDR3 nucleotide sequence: TGTGCCAGCAGCTTAGTGGTACGGGGCGAGCAGTACTTC. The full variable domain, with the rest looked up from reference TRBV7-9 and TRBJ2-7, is DTGVSQNPRHKITKRGQNVTFRCDPISEHNRLYWYRQTLGQGPEFLTYFQNEAQLEKSRLLSDRFSAERPKGSFSTLEIQRTEQGDSAMYLCASSLVVRGEQYFGPGTRLTVT.

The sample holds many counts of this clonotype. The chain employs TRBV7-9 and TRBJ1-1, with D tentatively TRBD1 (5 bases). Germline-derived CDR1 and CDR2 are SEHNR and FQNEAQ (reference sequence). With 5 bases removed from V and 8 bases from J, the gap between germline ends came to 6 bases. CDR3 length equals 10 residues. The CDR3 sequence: CASSRGEAFF. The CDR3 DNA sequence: TGTGCCAGCAGCCGGGGGGAAGCTTTCTTT.

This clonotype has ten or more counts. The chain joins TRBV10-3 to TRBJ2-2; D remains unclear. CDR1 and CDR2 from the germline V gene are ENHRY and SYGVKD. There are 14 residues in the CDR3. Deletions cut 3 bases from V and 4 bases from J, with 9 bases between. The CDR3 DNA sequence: TGTGCCATCAGTGACATAGAAACCACCGGGGAGCTGTTTTTT. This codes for CAISDIETTGELFF.

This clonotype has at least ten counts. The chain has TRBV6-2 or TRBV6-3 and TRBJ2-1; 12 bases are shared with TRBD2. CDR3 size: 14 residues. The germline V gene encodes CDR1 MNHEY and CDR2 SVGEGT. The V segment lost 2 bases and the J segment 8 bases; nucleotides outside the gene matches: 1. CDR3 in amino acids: CASSYGTSGHEQFF. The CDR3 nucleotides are TGTGCCAGCAGTTACGGGACTAGCGGGCATGAGCAGTTCTTC.

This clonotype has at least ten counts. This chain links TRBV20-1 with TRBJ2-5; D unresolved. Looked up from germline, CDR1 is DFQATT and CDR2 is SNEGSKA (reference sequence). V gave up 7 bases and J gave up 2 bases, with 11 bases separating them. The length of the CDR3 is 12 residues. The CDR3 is CSGTDRQETQYF. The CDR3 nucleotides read TGCAGTGGAACGGACCGGCAAGAGACCCAGTACTTC.

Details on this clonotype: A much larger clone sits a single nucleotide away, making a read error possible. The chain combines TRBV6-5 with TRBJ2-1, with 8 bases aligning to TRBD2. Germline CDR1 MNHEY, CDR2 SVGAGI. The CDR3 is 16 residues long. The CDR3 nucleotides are TGTGCCAGCAGTTACTCTAGCGGGGACCCCTACAATCAGCAGTTCTTC. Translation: CASSYSSGDPYNQQFF.

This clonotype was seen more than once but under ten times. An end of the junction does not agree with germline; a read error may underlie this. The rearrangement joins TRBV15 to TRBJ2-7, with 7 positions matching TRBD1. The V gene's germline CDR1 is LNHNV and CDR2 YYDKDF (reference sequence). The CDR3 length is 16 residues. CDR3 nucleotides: TGTGCCACCAGCAGATCAACCGGGACAGCTCGCAACCTCAACACTTTC. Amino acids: CATSRSTGTARNLNTF.

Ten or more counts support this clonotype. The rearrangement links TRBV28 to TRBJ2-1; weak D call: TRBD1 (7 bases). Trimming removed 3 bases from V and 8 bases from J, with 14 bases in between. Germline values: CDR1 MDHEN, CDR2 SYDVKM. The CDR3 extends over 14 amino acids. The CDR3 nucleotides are TGTGCCAGCAGTTTGCAGGGGGAGGTCGATGAGCAGTTCTTC. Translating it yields CASSLQGEVDEQFF.

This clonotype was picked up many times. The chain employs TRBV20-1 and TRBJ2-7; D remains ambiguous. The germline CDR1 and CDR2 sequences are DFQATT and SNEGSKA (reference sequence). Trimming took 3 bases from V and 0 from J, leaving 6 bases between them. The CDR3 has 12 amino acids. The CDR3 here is CSASDASYEQYF. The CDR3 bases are TGCAGTGCTAGTGACGCCTCCTACGAGCAGTACTTC.

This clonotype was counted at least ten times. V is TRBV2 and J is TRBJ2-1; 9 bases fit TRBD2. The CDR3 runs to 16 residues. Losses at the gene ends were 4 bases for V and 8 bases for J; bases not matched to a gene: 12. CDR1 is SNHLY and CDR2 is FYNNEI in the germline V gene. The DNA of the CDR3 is TGTGCCAGCAGTGTCCTAGCGGGGCTTGGGAAGGATGAGCAGTTCTTC. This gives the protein CASSVLAGLGKDEQFF.

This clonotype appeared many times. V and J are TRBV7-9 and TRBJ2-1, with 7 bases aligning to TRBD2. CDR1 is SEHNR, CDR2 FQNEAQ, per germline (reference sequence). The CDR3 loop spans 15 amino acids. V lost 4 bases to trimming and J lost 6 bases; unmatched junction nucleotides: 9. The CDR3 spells CASSSEQGLTNEQFF. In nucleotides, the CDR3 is TGTGCCAGCAGCTCAGAGCAGGGACTAACCAATGAGCAGTTCTTC.

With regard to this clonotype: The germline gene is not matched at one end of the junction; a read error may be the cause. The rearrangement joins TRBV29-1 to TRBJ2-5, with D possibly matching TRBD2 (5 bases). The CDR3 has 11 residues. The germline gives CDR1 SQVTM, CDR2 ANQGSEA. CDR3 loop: CAEGVAGTQYF. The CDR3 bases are TGTGCCGAAGGCGTCGCGGGGACCCAGTACTTC.

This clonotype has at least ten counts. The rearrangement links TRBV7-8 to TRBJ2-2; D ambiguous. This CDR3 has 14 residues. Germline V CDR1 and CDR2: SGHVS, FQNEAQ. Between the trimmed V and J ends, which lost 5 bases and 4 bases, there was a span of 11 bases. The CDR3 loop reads CASSEPVSTGELFF. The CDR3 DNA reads TGTGCCAGCAGCGAACCAGTATCCACCGGGGAGCTGTTTTTT.

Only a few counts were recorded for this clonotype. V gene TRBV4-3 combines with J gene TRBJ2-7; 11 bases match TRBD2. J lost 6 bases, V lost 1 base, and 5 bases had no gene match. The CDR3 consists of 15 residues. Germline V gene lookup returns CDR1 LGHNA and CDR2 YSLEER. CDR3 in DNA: TGCGCCAGCAGCCAAGTACTAGCGGGAGTCAGCGAGCAGTACTTC. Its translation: CASSQVLAGVSEQYF.

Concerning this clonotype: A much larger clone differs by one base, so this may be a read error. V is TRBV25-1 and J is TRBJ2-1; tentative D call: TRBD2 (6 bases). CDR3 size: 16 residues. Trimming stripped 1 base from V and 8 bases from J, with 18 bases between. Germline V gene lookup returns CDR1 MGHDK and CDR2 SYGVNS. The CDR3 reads CASSESLIGSFDEQFF. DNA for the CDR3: TGTGCCAGCAGTGAATCTCTTATCGGGAGCTTCGATGAGCAGTTCTTC. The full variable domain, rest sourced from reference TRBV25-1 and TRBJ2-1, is EADIYQTPRYLVIGTGKKITLECSQTMGHDKMYWYQQDPGMELHLIHYSYGVNSTEKGDLSSESTVSRIRTEHFPLTLESARPSHTSQYLCASSESLIGSFDEQFFGPGTRLTVL.

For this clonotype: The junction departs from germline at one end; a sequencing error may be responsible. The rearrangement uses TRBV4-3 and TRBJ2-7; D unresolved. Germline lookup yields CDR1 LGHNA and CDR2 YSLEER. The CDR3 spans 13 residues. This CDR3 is CASSQALTGEHYF. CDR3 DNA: TGCGCCAGCAGCCAAGCCTTGACCGGAGAGCACTACTTC.

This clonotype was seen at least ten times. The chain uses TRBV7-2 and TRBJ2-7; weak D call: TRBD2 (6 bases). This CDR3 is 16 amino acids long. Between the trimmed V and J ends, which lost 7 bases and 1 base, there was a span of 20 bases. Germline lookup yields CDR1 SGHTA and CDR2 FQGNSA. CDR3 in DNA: TGTGCCAGCAACCTGCGGGACTCCCTACCTTCCTACGAGCAGTACTTC. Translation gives CASNLRDSLPSYEQYF.

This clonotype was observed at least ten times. This CDR3 is CASRSYLGTEYNEQFF. The CDR3 region has the DNA TGTGCCAGCAGATCTTACCTCGGGACAGAGTACAATGAGCAGTTCTTC. V usage is TRBV11-2 and J usage is TRBJ2-1; 7 positions agree with TRBD1. Germline V gene sequence: CDR1 SGHAT, CDR2 FQNNGV. CDR3 length equals 16 residues. J was trimmed by 4 bases and V by 6 bases; bases with no gene match: 12.

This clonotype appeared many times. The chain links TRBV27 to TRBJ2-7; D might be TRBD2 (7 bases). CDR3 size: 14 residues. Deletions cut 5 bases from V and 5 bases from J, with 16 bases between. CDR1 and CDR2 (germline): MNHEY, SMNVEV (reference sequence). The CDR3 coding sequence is TGTGCCAGCAGTCCGTTACCGGGGGGCCACGAGCAGTACTTC. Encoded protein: CASSPLPGGHEQYF.

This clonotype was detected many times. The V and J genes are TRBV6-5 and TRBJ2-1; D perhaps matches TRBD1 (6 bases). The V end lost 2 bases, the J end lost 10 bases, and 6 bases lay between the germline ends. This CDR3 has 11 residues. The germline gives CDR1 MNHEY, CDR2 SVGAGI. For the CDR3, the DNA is TGTGCCAGCAGTTACGGACAGGAGCAGTTCTTC. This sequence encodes CASSYGQEQFF.

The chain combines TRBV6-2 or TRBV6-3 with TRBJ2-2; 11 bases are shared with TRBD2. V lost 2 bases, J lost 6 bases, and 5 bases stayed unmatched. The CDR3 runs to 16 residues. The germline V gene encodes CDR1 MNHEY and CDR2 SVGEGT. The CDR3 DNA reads TGTGCCAGCAGTTACGCCACTAGCGGGAGTTCCGGGGAGCTGTTTTTT. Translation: CASSYATSGSSGELFF.

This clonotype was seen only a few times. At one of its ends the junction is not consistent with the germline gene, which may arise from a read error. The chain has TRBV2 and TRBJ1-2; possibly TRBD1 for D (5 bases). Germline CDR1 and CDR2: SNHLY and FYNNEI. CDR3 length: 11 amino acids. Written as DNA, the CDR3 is TGTGCCGGCAGGGATAACTATGGCTACACCTTC. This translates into CAGRDNYGYTF.

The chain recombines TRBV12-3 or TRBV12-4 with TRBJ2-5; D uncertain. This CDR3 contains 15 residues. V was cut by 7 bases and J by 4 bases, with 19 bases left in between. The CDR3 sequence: CASTLGYGQVETQYF. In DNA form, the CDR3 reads TGTGCCAGCACCTTGGGATATGGGCAGGTAGAGACCCAGTACTTC.

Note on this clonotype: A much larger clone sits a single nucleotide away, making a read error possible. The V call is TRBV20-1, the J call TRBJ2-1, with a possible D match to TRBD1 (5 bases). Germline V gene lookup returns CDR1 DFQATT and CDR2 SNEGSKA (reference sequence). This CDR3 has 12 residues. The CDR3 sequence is CSAGIAGNEQFF. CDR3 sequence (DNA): TGCAGCGCTGGGATCGCAGGGAATGAGCAGTTCTTC.